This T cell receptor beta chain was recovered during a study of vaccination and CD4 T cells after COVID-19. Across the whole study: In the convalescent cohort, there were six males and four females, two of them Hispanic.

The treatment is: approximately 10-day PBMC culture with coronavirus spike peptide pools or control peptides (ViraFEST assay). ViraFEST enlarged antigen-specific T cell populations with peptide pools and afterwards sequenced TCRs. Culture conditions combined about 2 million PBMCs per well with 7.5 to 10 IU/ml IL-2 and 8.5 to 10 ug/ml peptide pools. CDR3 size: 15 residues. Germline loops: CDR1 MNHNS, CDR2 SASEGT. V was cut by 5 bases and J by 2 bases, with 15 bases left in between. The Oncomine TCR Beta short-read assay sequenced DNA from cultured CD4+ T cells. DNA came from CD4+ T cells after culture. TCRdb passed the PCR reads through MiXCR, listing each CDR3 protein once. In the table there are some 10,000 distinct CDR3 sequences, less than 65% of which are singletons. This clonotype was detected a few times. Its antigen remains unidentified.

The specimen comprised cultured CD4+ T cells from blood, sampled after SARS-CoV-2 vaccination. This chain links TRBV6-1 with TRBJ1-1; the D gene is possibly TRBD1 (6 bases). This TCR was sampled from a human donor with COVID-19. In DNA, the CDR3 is TGTGCCAGCAGTCCCCGTGGGGGCTATAACACTGAAGCTTTCTTT. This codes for CASSPRGGYNTEAFF.